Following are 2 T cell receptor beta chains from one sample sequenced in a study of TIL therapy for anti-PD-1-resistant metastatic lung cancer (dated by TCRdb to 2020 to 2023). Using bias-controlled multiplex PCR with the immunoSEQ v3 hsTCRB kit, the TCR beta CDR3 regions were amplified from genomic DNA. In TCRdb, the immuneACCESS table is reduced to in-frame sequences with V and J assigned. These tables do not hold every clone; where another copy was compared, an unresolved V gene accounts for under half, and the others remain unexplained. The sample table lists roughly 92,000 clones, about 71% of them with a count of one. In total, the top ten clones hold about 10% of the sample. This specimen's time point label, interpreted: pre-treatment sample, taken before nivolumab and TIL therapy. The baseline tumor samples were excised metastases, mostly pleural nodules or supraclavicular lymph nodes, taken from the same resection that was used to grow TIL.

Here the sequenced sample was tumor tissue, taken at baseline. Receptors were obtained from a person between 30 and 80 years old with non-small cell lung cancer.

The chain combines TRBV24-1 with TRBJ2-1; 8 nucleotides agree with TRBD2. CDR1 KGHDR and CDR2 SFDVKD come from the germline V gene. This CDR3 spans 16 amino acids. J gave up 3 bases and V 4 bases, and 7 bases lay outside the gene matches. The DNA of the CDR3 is TGTGCCACCAGTGACCAAGGGACTAGATTCTACAATGAGCAGTTCTTC. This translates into CATSDQGTRFYNEQFF.

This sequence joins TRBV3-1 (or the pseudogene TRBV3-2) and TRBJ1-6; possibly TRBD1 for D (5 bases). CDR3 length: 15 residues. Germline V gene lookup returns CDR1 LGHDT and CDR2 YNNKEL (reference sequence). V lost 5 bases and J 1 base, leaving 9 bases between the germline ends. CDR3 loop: CASSGRVSYNSPLHF. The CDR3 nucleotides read TGTGCCAGCAGCGGCAGGGTTTCCTATAATTCACCCCTCCACTTT.